This section outlines one TCR beta chain sequence together with its context. Its antigen remains unidentified. The same CDR3 arises from other DNA sequences in this sample as well. These data originate in a study of shared clonotypes between healthy human individuals. In the study overall: Three men and two women, aged 18 to 49, were donors.

This CDR3 region has 14 residues. Germline CDR1 and CDR2: GTSNPN and SVGIG (reference sequence). V lost 0 bases and J lost 0, with 7 bases in between. As handled by the study authors: For the immunoSEQ data, sequences were junction-only without quality scores, so filtering differed. The protocol was immunoSEQ multiplex PCR, while the TCRdb copy is restricted to in-frame clones and leaves out a portion. The DNA gave D and trimming, while V, J and clone size come from that table. The repertoire holds under 2,000,000 clones, with roughly 94% as singletons. In the naive CD8 group, cells lacked CD45RO and were positively selected for CCR7, so terminally differentiated effector memory CD45RA+ cells were left out. Study results and caveats: Generally, naive subsets (rather than memory subsets) showed larger estimated richness. Depth was large, yet rarefaction showed that sorted-subset sequencing was incomplete.

Source material: naive CD8+ T cells sorted from blood. The rearrangement joins TRBV30 to TRBJ2-3; D not resolved. The sequence was obtained from a man aged 18-30 years in good health. The CDR3 DNA follows: TGTGCCTGGAGTGTTGGAGCTAGCACAGATACGCAGTATTTT. Protein product: CAWSVGASTDTQYF.